This passage covers 26 T cell receptor beta chains from one sample sequenced in a study of naive and memory T cell subsets. Study results and caveats: Naive repertoires, especially CD8, held a few larger clonotypes, possibly memory cells re-expressing CD45RA.

These receptors have no identified antigens. An equimolar mix of two oligonucleotides served as the beta constant-region primer for TRBC1 and TRBC2. Four rounds of PCR amplified the ligated cDNA using nested alpha and beta constant-region primers plus SP2. Each CDR3 protein is one row after TCRdb ran MiXCR on the UMI-ligation and nested PCR reads. The profile covers over 130,000 distinct CDR3 sequences, with about 20% appearing a single time and 0.6% to 0.8% taken by the ten largest. The sequenced sample was naive CD8+ T cells from blood. The source is a human donor in good health.

The rearrangement links TRBV6-6 to TRBJ2-1; a weak D match, TRBD1 (5 bases). CDR3 length: 13 residues. Trimming removed 5 bases at V and 11 bases at J, with 16 bases between. The V gene's germline CDR1 is MNHNY and CDR2 SVGAGI (reference sequence). CDR3 DNA: TGTGCCAGCAGTACCAGGAATGGGGCTCAGCAGTTCTTC. Translation: CASSTRNGAQQFF.

This clonotype was counted a few times. This sequence joins TRBV6-2 or TRBV6-3 and TRBJ2-1; 11 nucleotides agree with TRBD2. V shed 4 bases and J 6 bases; nucleotides not matched to a gene: 2. CDR1 is MNHEY, CDR2 SVGEGT, per germline. The CDR3 has 14 amino acids. The CDR3 here is CASSFGTSGNEQFF. The CDR3 bases are TGTGCCAGCAGTTTCGGGACTAGCGGCAATGAGCAGTTCTTC.

This clonotype has just a few counts. V usage is TRBV13 and J usage is TRBJ2-1; possible D gene TRBD2, 6 bases. Trimming removed 0 bases at V and 3 bases at J, with 15 bases between. The germline gives CDR1 PRHDT, CDR2 FYEKMQ (reference sequence). The CDR3 contains 17 residues. In DNA form, the CDR3 reads TGTGCCAGCAGCTTAGGCCTCCCGGGGGATAACTACAATGAGCAGTTCTTC. It encodes CASSLGLPGDNYNEQFF.

The CDR3 sequence is CASSQEGLASYEQYF. The CDR3 nucleotides read TGCGCCAGCAGCCAAGAGGGACTAGCGTCCTACGAGCAGTACTTC. V gene TRBV4-1 combines with J gene TRBJ2-7, with 10 nucleotides matching TRBD2. Germline lookup yields CDR1 MGHRA and CDR2 YSYEKL. This CDR3 has 15 amino acids. The V and J ends lost 0 bases and 1 base, in that order; junction bases with no gene match: 0.

The rearrangement uses TRBV29-1 and TRBJ2-5; 7 bases line up with TRBD2. The CDR3 has 11 amino acids. Germline V gives CDR1 SQVTM, CDR2 ANQGSEA. V lost 3 bases to trimming and J lost 7 bases; unmatched junction nucleotides: 2. The CDR3 sequence is CSVEKRGTQYF. The CDR3 DNA reads TGCAGCGTTGAGAAGCGGGGGACCCAGTACTTC.

This clonotype was observed a few times. The chain uses TRBV12-3 or TRBV12-4 and TRBJ2-2; D is ambiguous. The V end lost 6 bases, the J end lost 6 bases, and 14 bases lay between the germline ends. The CDR3 length is 14 residues. The CDR3 sequence is CASSYTGVAGELFF. The CDR3, as DNA: TGTGCCAGCAGCTATACTGGAGTCGCCGGGGAGCTGTTTTTT.

The genes are TRBV2 and TRBJ1-4; D possibly corresponds to TRBD1 (6 bases). Germline CDR1 and CDR2: SNHLY and FYNNEI. V was cut by 1 base and J by 7 bases, with 10 bases left in between. This CDR3 comprises 14 residues. Here the CDR3 reads CASSEGGLGEKLFF. The CDR3 DNA reads TGTGCCAGCAGTGAAGGGGGGCTCGGTGAAAAACTGTTTTTT.

The chain carries TRBV12-3 or TRBV12-4 and TRBJ2-5, with D maybe TRBD1 (6 bases). Between the trimmed V and J ends, which lost 6 bases and 4 bases, there was a span of 15 bases. The CDR3 spans 14 residues. CDR3 region: CASRSGALGETQYF. The CDR3 region has the DNA TGTGCCAGCAGGTCAGGGGCTTTGGGAGAGACCCAGTACTTC.

This clonotype was counted a few times. This sequence joins TRBV27 and TRBJ1-1, with TRBD1 as a possible D gene (5 bases). The CDR3 is 16 amino acids. The V end lost 0 bases, the J end lost 0 bases, and 11 bases lay between the germline ends. Germline lookup yields CDR1 MNHEY and CDR2 SMNVEV (reference sequence). CDR3: CASSLSGAGMNTEAFF. DNA of the CDR3: TGTGCCAGCAGTTTATCTGGGGCGGGGATGAACACTGAAGCTTTCTTT.

V is TRBV20-1 and J is TRBJ2-1, with D maybe TRBD2 (5 bases). CDR1 is DFQATT, CDR2 SNEGSKA, per germline (reference sequence). This CDR3 is built from 14 residues. V was trimmed by 5 bases and J by 4 bases, leaving 15 bases between them. CDR3 sequence: CSAEDSAVYNEQFF. The CDR3 bases are TGCAGTGCTGAAGATAGCGCGGTGTACAATGAGCAGTTCTTC.

The V call is TRBV7-9, the J call TRBJ2-3, with D possibly matching TRBD2 (5 bases). Trimming stripped 3 bases from V and 3 bases from J, with 7 bases between. CDR1 SEHNR and CDR2 FQNEAQ come from the germline V gene (reference sequence). The CDR3 is 13 amino acids. CDR3 region: CASSLTITDTQYF. In DNA form, the CDR3 reads TGTGCCAGCAGCTTGACTATTACAGATACGCAGTATTTT.

This clonotype came up once. The chain has TRBV28 and TRBJ2-7; 10 nucleotides agree with TRBD1. CDR3 length: 15 amino acids. CDR1 MDHEN and CDR2 SYDVKM come from the germline V gene. J lost 0 bases, V lost 7 bases, and 6 bases had no gene match. CDR3: CASTRGTGVSYEQYF. The DNA of the CDR3 is TGTGCCAGCACCAGAGGGACAGGGGTCTCCTACGAGCAGTACTTC. The full variable domain, completed using reference TRBV28 and TRBJ2-7, is DVKVTQSSRYLVKRTGEKVFLECVQDMDHENMFWYRQDPGLGLRLIYFSYDVKMKEKGDIPEGYSVSREKKERFSLILESASTNQTSMYLCASTRGTGVSYEQYFGPGTRLTVT.

The rearrangement joins TRBV28 to TRBJ2-2, with D uncertain. In germline, CDR1 is MDHEN, CDR2 SYDVKM. The CDR3 length is 14 residues. V lost 1 base and J lost 1, with 4 bases in between. For the CDR3, the DNA is TGTGCCAGCAGTTTATCCCTGAACACCGGGGAGCTGTTTTTT. Translation gives CASSLSLNTGELFF.

V usage is TRBV15 and J usage is TRBJ1-2; D is perhaps TRBD1 (6 bases). Per the germline V gene, CDR1 is LNHNV and CDR2 is YYDKDF (reference sequence). The CDR3 has 15 amino acids. The V end lost 5 bases, the J end lost 6 bases, and 19 bases lay between the germline ends. CDR3 coding DNA: TGTGCCACCAGCCTACAGGGTAGTCCCCAGAATGGCTACACCTTC. It codes for CATSLQGSPQNGYTF.

The V call is TRBV28, the J call TRBJ2-1; possibly TRBD2 for D (5 bases). V lost 6 bases, J lost 0 bases, and 12 bases lay in between. The CDR3 runs 15 residues. The germline gives CDR1 MDHEN, CDR2 SYDVKM. The CDR3, as DNA: TGTGCCAGCAGCCCCCGGGGAGTCTCCTACAATGAGCAGTTCTTC. It yields the protein CASSPRGVSYNEQFF.

In this sample, this clonotype turned up a few times. The J gene is TRBJ2-5, the V gene TRBV7-6, with TRBD1 matching 11 bases. The CDR3 is 15 residues long. Losses at the gene ends were 4 bases for V and 7 bases for J; bases not matched to a gene: 8. CDR1 and CDR2 (germline): SGHVS, FNYEAQ. This CDR3 reads CASSSRPGTGGTQYF. In DNA, the CDR3 is TGTGCCAGCAGCTCTAGGCCCGGGACAGGGGGGACCCAGTACTTC. The whole variable domain, remainder taken from reference TRBV7-6 and TRBJ2-5, is GAGVSQSPRYKVTKRGQDVALRCDPISGHVSLYWYRQALGQGPEFLTYFNYEAQQDKSGLPNDRFSAERPEGSISTLTIQRTEQRDSAMYRCASSSRPGTGGTQYFGPGTRLLVL.

The V and J genes are TRBV27 and TRBJ2-1; TRBD2 aligns across 8 bases. Trimming took 8 bases from V and 0 from J; bases not matched to a gene: 6. The CDR3 consists of 15 residues. Germline CDR1 and CDR2: MNHEY and SMNVEV (reference sequence). The DNA for the CDR3 is TGTGCCAGCCACACTAGCGGATTCTCCTACAATGAGCAGTTCTTC. Translating it yields CASHTSGFSYNEQFF.

This clonotype showed up just a few times. The gene calls are TRBV6-5 and TRBJ1-2; D is uncertain. CDR1 and CDR2 (germline): MNHEY, SVGAGI. The CDR3 consists of 14 residues. V shed 0 bases and J shed 4 bases, with 9 bases lying between them. CDR3 amino acids: CASSYSETFYGYTF. Here the CDR3 DNA reads TGTGCCAGCAGTTACTCGGAGACATTCTATGGCTACACCTTC.

This clonotype showed up just a few times. A read error is possible here, since a much larger clone lies one base away. The chain recombines TRBV12-3 or TRBV12-4 with TRBJ2-2, with unresolved D. The CDR3 consists of 11 residues. Trimming left V 3 bases short and J 6 bases short, with 2 bases between. The CDR3 nucleotides read TGTGCCAGCAGTTTCGCCGGGGAGCTGTTTTTT. Encoded protein: CASSFAGELFF.

Only a few counts were recorded for this clonotype. V gene TRBV15 combines with J gene TRBJ1-3; D unclear. CDR1 is LNHNV, CDR2 YYDKDF, per germline (reference sequence). The CDR3 runs to 14 residues. Trimming took off 3 bases at V and 4 bases at J, with 10 bases between the two ends. In nucleotides, the CDR3 is TGTGCCACCAGCAGCGCCCTAGAGGGAAACACCATATATTTT. Translated, it gives CATSSALEGNTIYF.

This clonotype was seen a few times. This sequence joins TRBV4-1 and TRBJ2-7; possibly TRBD2 for D (5 bases). Germline V gives CDR1 MGHRA, CDR2 YSYEKL. CDR3 length equals 14 residues. Trimming took 1 base from V and 2 from J, leaving 9 bases between them. This CDR3 reads CASSQGEGTYEQYF. The CDR3 region has the DNA TGCGCCAGCAGCCAAGGAGAGGGAACCTACGAGCAGTACTTC.

This clonotype was seen a few times. V is TRBV5-1 and J is TRBJ2-5; no firm D call. Germline values: CDR1 SGHRS, CDR2 YFSETQ. The CDR3 has 13 residues. V gave up 4 bases and J gave up 5 bases, with 12 bases separating them. The CDR3, as DNA: TGCGCCAGCAGCCCGCTATATGACGAGACCCAGTACTTC. As protein: CASSPLYDETQYF.

This clonotype came up a few times. J is TRBJ2-1 and V is TRBV4-2; TRBD2 matches 14 bases. With 3 bases clipped from V and 9 bases from J, the junction kept 4 bases outside the gene matches. CDR3 size: 15 residues. Germline V lookup: CDR1 LGHNA, CDR2 YNFKEQ. CDR3 bases: TGTGCCAGCAGCCAGGGGGGACTAGCGGGAGTTGAGCAGTTCTTC. This codes for CASSQGGLAGVEQFF.

This clonotype was seen repeatedly, ten times or more. The chain employs TRBV4-3 and TRBJ2-2; tentatively, D is TRBD1 or TRBD2 (6 bases each). V was cut by 0 bases and J by 5 bases, with 19 bases left in between. CDR1 is LGHNA and CDR2 is YSLEER in the germline V gene. This CDR3 is built from 18 residues. The CDR3 coding sequence is TGCGCCAGCAGCCAAGATATGGGGAGGACAGATCCAACCGGGGAGCTGTTTTTT. This codes for CASSQDMGRTDPTGELFF.

The J gene is TRBJ1-1, the V gene TRBV5-1; D possibly corresponds to TRBD1 (5 bases). Deletions cut 0 bases from V and 5 bases from J, with 11 bases between. Germline V gene lookup returns CDR1 SGHRS and CDR2 YFSETQ. The CDR3 runs to 14 residues. The DNA of the CDR3 is TGCGCCAGCAGCTTGGACGGGGGGGGGACTGAAGCTTTCTTT. Protein: CASSLDGGGTEAFF.

This clonotype was detected a few times. The chain employs TRBV28 and TRBJ2-7, with TRBD1 as a possible D gene (6 bases). Germline V gene lookup returns CDR1 MDHEN and CDR2 SYDVKM. Trimming cost V 6 bases and J 2 bases, with 11 bases left between them. The CDR3 spans 13 residues. The CDR3 spells CASSNTGTYEQYF. In DNA, the CDR3 is TGTGCCAGCAGCAACACAGGGACCTACGAGCAGTACTTC.